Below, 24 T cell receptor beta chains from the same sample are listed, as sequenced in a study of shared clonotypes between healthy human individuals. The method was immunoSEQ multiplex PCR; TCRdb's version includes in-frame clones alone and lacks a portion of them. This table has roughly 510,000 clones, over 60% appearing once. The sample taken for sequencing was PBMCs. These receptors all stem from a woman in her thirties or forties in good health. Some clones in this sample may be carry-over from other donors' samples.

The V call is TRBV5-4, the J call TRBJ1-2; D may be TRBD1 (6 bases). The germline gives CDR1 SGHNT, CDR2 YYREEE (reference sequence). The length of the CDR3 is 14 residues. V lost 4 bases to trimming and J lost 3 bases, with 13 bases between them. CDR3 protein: CASSEKQGDYGYTF. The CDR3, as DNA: TGTGCCAGCAGCGAAAAACAGGGAGACTATGGCTACACCTTC.

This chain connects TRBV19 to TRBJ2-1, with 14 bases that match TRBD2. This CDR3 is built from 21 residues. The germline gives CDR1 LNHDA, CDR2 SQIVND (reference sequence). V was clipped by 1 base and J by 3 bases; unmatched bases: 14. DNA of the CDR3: TGTGCCAGTAGTATAGGGTTCGGGGGACTAGCGGGAGAGGGGCTCTACAATGAGCAGTTCTTC. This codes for CASSIGFGGLAGEGLYNEQFF.

CDR3 sequence reads: CASSPYTSSTDTQYF. The CDR3 nucleotides are TGTGCCAGCAGCCCCTACACGTCTTCCACAGATACGCAGTATTTT. J is TRBJ2-3 and V is TRBV28; D remains unclear. Germline CDR1 reads MDHEN; CDR2 reads SYDVKM. CDR3 size: 15 residues. Trimming pared 6 bases from V and 2 bases from J, leaving 15 bases between.

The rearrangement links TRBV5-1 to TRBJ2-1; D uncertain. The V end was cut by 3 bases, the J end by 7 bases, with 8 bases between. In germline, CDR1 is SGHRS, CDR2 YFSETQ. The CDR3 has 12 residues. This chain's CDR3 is CASSSRWNEQFF. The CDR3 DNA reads TGCGCCAGCAGCTCCCGGTGGAATGAGCAGTTCTTC.

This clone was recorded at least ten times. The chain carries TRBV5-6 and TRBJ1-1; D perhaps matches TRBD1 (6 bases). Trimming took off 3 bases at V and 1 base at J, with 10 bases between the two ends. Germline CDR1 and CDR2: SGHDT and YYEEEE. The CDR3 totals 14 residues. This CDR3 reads CASSYPDRNTEAFF. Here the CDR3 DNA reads TGTGCCAGCAGCTACCCGGACAGGAACACTGAAGCTTTCTTT.

The CDR3 here is CASSFLKKTVYEQYF. As DNA, the CDR3 is TGTGCCAGCAGCTTCCTCAAAAAGACAGTCTACGAGCAGTACTTC. The V gene is TRBV5-8, the J gene TRBJ2-7, with D perhaps TRBD1 (5 bases). Per germline, CDR1 SGHTS and CDR2 YDEGEE. V lost 2 bases and J 3 bases, leaving 15 bases between the germline ends. The CDR3 runs to 15 residues. The full variable domain, with the rest looked up from reference TRBV5-8 and TRBJ2-7, is EAGVTQSPTHLIKTRGQQATLRCSPISGHTSVYWYQQALGLGLQFLLWYDEGEERNRGNFPPRFSGRQFPNYSSELNVNALELEDSALYLCASSFLKKTVYEQYFGPGTRLTVT.

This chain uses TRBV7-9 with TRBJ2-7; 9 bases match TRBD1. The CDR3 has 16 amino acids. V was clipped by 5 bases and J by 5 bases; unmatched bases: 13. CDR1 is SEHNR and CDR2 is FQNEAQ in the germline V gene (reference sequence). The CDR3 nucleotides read TGTGCCAGCAGCCGGACAGGGGCCATCCGTGTCCACGAGCAGTACTTC. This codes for CASSRTGAIRVHEQYF.

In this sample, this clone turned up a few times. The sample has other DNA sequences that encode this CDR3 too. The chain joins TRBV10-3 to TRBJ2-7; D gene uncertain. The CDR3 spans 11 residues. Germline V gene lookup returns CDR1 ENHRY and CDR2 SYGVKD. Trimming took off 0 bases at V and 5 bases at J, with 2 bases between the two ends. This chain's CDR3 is CAISESDEQYF. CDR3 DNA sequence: TGTGCCATCAGTGAGTCGGACGAGCAGTACTTC.

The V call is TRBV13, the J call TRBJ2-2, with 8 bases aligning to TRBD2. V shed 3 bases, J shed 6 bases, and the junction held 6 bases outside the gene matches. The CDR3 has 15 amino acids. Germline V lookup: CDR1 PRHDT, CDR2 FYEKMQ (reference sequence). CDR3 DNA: TGTGCCAGCAGCTTTGGGACTAGTCTTCCCGGGGAGCTGTTTTTT. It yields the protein CASSFGTSLPGELFF.

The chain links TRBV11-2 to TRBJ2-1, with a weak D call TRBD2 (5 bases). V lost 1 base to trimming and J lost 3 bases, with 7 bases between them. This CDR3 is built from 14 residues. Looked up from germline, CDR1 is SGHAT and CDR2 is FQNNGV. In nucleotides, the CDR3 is TGTGCCAGCAGCTTAGTCGGACTCTACAATGAGCAGTTCTTC. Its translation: CASSLVGLYNEQFF.

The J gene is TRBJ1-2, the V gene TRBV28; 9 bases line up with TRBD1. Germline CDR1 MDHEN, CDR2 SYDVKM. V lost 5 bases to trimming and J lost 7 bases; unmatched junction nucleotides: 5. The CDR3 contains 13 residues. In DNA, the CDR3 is TGTGCCAGCAGTATACAGGGGGCAAGTGGCTACACCTTC. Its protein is CASSIQGASGYTF.

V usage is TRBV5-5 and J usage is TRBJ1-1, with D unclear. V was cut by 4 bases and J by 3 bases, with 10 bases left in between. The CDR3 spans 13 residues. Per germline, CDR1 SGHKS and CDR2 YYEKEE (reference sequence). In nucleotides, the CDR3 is TGTGCCAGCAGCCCCGGGAGTCACACTGAAGCTTTCTTT. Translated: CASSPGSHTEAFF.

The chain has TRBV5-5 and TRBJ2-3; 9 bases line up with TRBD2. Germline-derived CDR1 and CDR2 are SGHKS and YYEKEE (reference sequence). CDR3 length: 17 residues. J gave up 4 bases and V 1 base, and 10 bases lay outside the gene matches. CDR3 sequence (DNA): TGTGCCAGCAGCTTGAGAAGGGCCAGCGGGAGGTCAGATACGCAGTATTTT. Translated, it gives CASSLRRASGRSDTQYF. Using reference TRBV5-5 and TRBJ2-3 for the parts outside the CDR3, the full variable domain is DAGVTQSPTHLIKTRGQQVTLRCSPISGHKSVSWYQQVLGQGPQFIFQYYEKEERGRGNFPDRFSARQFPNYSSELNVNALLLGDSALYLCASSLRRASGRSDTQYFGPGTRLTVL.

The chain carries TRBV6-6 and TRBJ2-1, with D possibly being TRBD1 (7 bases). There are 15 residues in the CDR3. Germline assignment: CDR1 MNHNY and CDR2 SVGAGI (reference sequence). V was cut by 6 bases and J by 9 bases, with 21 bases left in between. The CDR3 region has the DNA TGTGCCAGCAGATTCAGACGAGACAGGGAGGCTGAGCAGTTCTTC. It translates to CASRFRRDREAEQFF.

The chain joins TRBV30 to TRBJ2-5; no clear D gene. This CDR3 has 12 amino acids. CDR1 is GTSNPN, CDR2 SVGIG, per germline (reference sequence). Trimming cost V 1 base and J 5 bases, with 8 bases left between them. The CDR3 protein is CAWSALRETQYF. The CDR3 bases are TGTGCCTGGAGTGCGTTGCGGGAGACCCAGTACTTC.

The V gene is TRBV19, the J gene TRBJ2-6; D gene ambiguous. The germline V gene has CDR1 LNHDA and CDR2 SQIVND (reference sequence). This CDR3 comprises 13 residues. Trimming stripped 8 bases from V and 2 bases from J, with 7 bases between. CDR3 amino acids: CASAWAGANVLTF. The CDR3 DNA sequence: TGTGCCAGTGCTTGGGCTGGGGCCAACGTCCTGACTTTC.

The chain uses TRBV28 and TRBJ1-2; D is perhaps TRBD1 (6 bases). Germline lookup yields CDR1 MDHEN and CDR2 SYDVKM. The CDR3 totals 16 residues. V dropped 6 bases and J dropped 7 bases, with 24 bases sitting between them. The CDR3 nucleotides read TGTGCCAGCAGCGACCGCAGGGGTCCAACCCTGGGTGGCTACACCTTC. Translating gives CASSDRRGPTLGGYTF.

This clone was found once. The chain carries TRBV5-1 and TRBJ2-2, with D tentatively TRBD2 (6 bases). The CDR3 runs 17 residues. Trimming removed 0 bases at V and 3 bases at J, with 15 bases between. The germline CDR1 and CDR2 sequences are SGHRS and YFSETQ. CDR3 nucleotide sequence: TGCGCCAGCAGCTTGGCCGCCGGCTCGGGGGACACCGGGGAGCTGTTTTTT. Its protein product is CASSLAAGSGDTGELFF.

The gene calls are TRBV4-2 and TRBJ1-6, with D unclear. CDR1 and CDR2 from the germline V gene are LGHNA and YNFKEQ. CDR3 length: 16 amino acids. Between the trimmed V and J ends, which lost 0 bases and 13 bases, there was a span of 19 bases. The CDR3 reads CASSQEMNAIGLPLHF. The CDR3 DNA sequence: TGTGCCAGCAGCCAAGAGATGAACGCCATCGGATTGCCCCTCCACTTT.

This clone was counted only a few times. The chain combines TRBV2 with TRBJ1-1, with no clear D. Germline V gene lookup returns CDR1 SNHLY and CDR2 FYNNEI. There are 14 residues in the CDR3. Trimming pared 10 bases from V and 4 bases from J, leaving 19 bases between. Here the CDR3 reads CATNGLEAGTEAFF. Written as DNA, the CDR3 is TGTGCCACCAACGGCCTAGAGGCAGGCACTGAAGCTTTCTTT.

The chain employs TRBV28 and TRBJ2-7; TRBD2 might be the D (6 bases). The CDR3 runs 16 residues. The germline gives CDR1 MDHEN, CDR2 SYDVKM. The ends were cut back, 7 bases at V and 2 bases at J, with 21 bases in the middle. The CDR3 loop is CASTRLGGTQTYEQYF. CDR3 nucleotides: TGTGCCAGCACTCGCCTTGGAGGGACGCAAACCTACGAGCAGTACTTC.

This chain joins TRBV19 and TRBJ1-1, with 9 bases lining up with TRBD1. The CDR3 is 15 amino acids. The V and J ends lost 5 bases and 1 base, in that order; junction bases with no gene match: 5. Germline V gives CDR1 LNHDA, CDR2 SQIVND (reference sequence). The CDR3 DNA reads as TGTGCCAGTAGTCTCGGACAGGGGCCGAACACTGAAGCTTTCTTT. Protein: CASSLGQGPNTEAFF.

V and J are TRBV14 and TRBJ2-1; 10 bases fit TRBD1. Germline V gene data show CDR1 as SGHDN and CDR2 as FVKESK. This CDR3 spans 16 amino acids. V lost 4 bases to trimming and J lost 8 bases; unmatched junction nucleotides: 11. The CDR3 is CASSRLPGQGDDEQFF. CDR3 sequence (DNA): TGTGCCAGCAGCCGCCTTCCCGGACAGGGGGATGATGAGCAGTTCTTC.

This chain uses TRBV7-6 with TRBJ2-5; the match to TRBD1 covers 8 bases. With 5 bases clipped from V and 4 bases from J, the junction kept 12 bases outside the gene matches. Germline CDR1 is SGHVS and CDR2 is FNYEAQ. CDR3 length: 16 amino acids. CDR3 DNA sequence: TGTGCCAGCAGCCCCTGGACAGGGATCGGGAGAGAGACCCAGTACTTC. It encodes CASSPWTGIGRETQYF.